These 29 T cell receptor beta chains originate from one sample sequenced in a study of cytomegalovirus exposure and HLA in healthy donors. Assay used: immunoSEQ multiplex PCR; TCRdb lists only in-frame clones, some missing. The sample has hundreds of thousands of clones, approximately 90% seen once; the top ten hold 0.65% to 0.95%. Specimen: PBMCs. All receptors derive from a woman aged 18-29 years in good health and CMV-seronegative.

The genes are TRBV6-6 and TRBJ2-7; 8 bases match TRBD1. V lost 0 bases, J lost 2 bases, and 3 bases stayed unmatched. CDR3 length: 15 amino acids. The V gene's germline CDR1 is MNHNY and CDR2 SVGAGI (reference sequence). The DNA of the CDR3 is TGTGCCAGCAGTTACTCGCAGGGGGCGGCCTACGAGCAGTACTTC. This codes for CASSYSQGAAYEQYF.

V gene TRBV7-8 combines with J gene TRBJ2-7; the D gene is possibly TRBD2 (6 bases). The CDR3 covers 17 residues. The V gene's germline CDR1 is SGHVS and CDR2 FQNEAQ. Trimming removed 5 bases at V and 6 bases at J, with 26 bases between. CDR3 protein: CASSQVQRAYTGPEQYF. DNA for the CDR3: TGTGCCAGCAGCCAGGTCCAGCGGGCTTATACAGGACCCGAGCAGTACTTC.

This clone was observed a handful of times. The chain has TRBV11-2 and TRBJ2-1; no clear D gene. The CDR3 has 11 residues. Trimming took 3 bases from V and 8 from J, leaving 5 bases between them. Germline assignment: CDR1 SGHAT and CDR2 FQNNGV. CDR3 sequence: CASSFVDEQFF. In DNA, the CDR3 is TGTGCCAGCAGCTTCGTCGATGAGCAGTTCTTC.

The rearrangement links TRBV28 to TRBJ1-3; D remains unclear. The CDR3 totals 14 residues. Trimming pared 6 bases from V and 0 bases from J, leaving 9 bases between. CDR1 and CDR2 (germline): MDHEN, SYDVKM. The CDR3, as DNA: TGTGCCAGCAGCCCGGGGTTCTCTGGAAACACCATATATTTT. It specifies CASSPGFSGNTIYF.

V is TRBV9 and J is TRBJ1-2, with a weak D call TRBD1 (5 bases). The V end lost 0 bases, the J end lost 4 bases, and 13 bases lay between the germline ends. The CDR3 spans 15 residues. Germline V gives CDR1 SGDLS, CDR2 YYNGEE. This CDR3 reads CASSVDGRVGYGYTF. As DNA, the CDR3 is TGTGCCAGCAGCGTAGATGGCAGGGTCGGCTATGGCTACACCTTC. Variable domain in full (rest from reference TRBV9 and TRBJ1-2): DSGVTQTPKHLITATGQRVTLRCSPRSGDLSVYWYQQSLDQGLQFLIQYYNGEERAKGNILERFSAQQFPDLHSELNLSSLELGDSALYFCASSVDGRVGYGYTFGSGTRLTVV.

The rearrangement links TRBV9 to TRBJ1-3; maybe TRBD1 (5 bases). V was shortened by 0 bases and J by 6 bases, with 13 bases between the two germline ends. The CDR3 is 15 amino acids. Germline V gene sequence: CDR1 SGDLS, CDR2 YYNGEE. This chain's CDR3 is CASSVAQGRENTIYF. The CDR3 DNA is TGTGCCAGCAGCGTAGCCCAGGGTAGGGAAAACACCATATATTTT.

The rearrangement uses TRBV29-1 and TRBJ2-2; TRBD1 agrees at 9 bases. Germline CDR1 is SQVTM and CDR2 is ANQGSEA. The CDR3 contains 14 residues. Trimming removed 7 bases from V and 5 bases from J; junction bases left unmatched: 8. The CDR3 DNA reads as TGCAGCGCCGGGGGACAGGGCGGGACCGGGGAGCTGTTTTTT. Its protein is CSAGGQGGTGELFF.

This chain links TRBV6-4 with TRBJ2-3; D possibly corresponds to TRBD2 (5 bases). Trimming removed 3 bases at V and 5 bases at J, with 12 bases between. Germline-derived CDR1 and CDR2 are MRHNA and SNTAGT. CDR3 length: 14 amino acids. CDR3 loop: CASSDGRGGDTQYF. CDR3 in DNA: TGTGCCAGCAGTGATGGCCGAGGAGGAGATACGCAGTATTTT.

V gene TRBV11-2 combines with J gene TRBJ2-5, with D uncertain. With 2 bases removed from V and 5 bases from J, the gap between germline ends came to 6 bases. The CDR3 length is 12 residues. Germline CDR1 and CDR2: SGHAT and FQNNGV. The CDR3 DNA reads as TGTGCCAGCAGCTTAAATTCTGAGACCCAGTACTTC. Translated, it gives CASSLNSETQYF. Filled out from reference TRBV11-2 and TRBJ2-5, the complete variable domain reads EAGVAQSPRYKIIEKRQSVAFWCNPISGHATLYWYQQILGQGPKLLIQFQNNGVVDDSQLPKDRFSAERLKGVDSTLKIQPAKLEDSAVYLCASSLNSETQYFGPGTRLLVL.

The chain couples TRBV6-5 to TRBJ1-2, with TRBD1 matching 8 bases. The CDR3 extends over 15 amino acids. Per germline, CDR1 MNHEY and CDR2 SVGAGI. V was clipped by 6 bases and J by 0 bases; unmatched bases: 6. The CDR3 here is CASRDRQGTNYGYTF. The DNA of the CDR3 is TGTGCCAGCAGGGACAGACAGGGGACTAACTATGGCTACACCTTC.

This rearrangement joins TRBV2 to TRBJ2-3; TRBD2 might be the D (6 bases). CDR1 is SNHLY and CDR2 is FYNNEI in the germline V gene. V gave up 3 bases and J gave up 3 bases, with 16 bases separating them. The CDR3 is 16 residues long. CDR3 in DNA: TGTGCCAGCAGTGAGCGAAGCGGGCGGTTAACAGATACGCAGTATTTT. The encoded protein is CASSERSGRLTDTQYF.

This clone was observed a handful of times. V gene TRBV19 combines with J gene TRBJ1-2; D is perhaps TRBD1 (5 bases). Deletions cut 6 bases from V and 3 bases from J, with 17 bases between. The CDR3 has 15 amino acids. The germline V gene encodes CDR1 LNHDA and CDR2 SQIVND (reference sequence). CDR3 in DNA: TGTGCCAGTAGGGGGCTCCGGGACTACTACTATGGCTACACCTTC. This translates into CASRGLRDYYYGYTF.

This clone was recorded a few times. The J gene is TRBJ1-1, the V gene TRBV2; 7 bases map to TRBD1. The trim removed 11 bases at V and 2 bases at J, leaving 5 bases unmatched. The CDR3 has 12 residues. Looked up from germline, CDR1 is SNHLY and CDR2 is FYNNEI. DNA for the CDR3: TGTGCCCAAAGACAGGGCAACACTGAAGCTTTCTTT. This codes for CAQRQGNTEAFF. The full variable domain, completed using reference TRBV2 and TRBJ1-1, is EPEVTQTPSHQVTQMGQEVILRCVPISNHLYFYWYRQILGQKVEFLVSFYNNEISEKSEIFDDQFSVERPDGSNFTLKIRSTKLEDSAMYFCAQRQGNTEAFFGQGTRLTVV.

V and J are TRBV4-1 and TRBJ2-7; possible D gene TRBD2, 6 bases. V was shortened by 2 bases and J by 3 bases, with 11 bases between the two germline ends. The CDR3 spans 14 residues. The germline gives CDR1 MGHRA, CDR2 YSYEKL. The chain's CDR3 is CASSQSTSFYEQYF. The DNA for the CDR3 is TGCGCCAGCAGCCAATCGACTAGTTTCTACGAGCAGTACTTC.

V usage is TRBV28 and J usage is TRBJ2-1; D is perhaps TRBD1 (6 bases). The V gene's germline CDR1 is MDHEN and CDR2 SYDVKM. CDR3 length: 15 residues. V lost 8 bases and J lost 2, with 16 bases in between. CDR3 coding DNA: TGTGCCAGCGGGGCCGTCACAGGGCCCTACAATGAGCAGTTCTTC. It translates to CASGAVTGPYNEQFF.

The chain combines TRBV28 with TRBJ1-1; no clear D. Germline V gene data show CDR1 as MDHEN and CDR2 as SYDVKM. Trimming took off 2 bases at V and 0 bases at J, with 13 bases between the two ends. CDR3 length: 16 residues. The CDR3 spells CASSLPLSRMNTEAFF. In nucleotides, the CDR3 is TGTGCCAGCAGTTTACCCCTGAGCAGGATGAACACTGAAGCTTTCTTT. Full variable domain (outside the CDR3, taken from reference TRBV28 and TRBJ1-1): DVKVTQSSRYLVKRTGEKVFLECVQDMDHENMFWYRQDPGLGLRLIYFSYDVKMKEKGDIPEGYSVSREKKERFSLILESASTNQTSMYLCASSLPLSRMNTEAFFGQGTRLTVV.

The V gene is TRBV5-6, the J gene TRBJ2-7; 8 nucleotides align to TRBD1. The germline V gene encodes CDR1 SGHDT and CDR2 YYEEEE. The junction had 6 bases not matched to a gene; V was cut back by 3 bases and J by 4 bases. There are 14 residues in the CDR3. The CDR3 sequence is CASSSWDRPYEQYF. In DNA, the CDR3 is TGTGCCAGCAGCTCCTGGGACAGGCCTTACGAGCAGTACTTC.

The chain recombines TRBV28 with TRBJ1-5; D may be TRBD1 (6 bases). The CDR3 runs to 19 residues. Trimming stripped 8 bases from V and 0 bases from J, with 26 bases between. CDR1 is MDHEN, CDR2 SYDVKM, per germline. The chain's CDR3 is CASRSGGLYFSYSNQPQHF. The CDR3 bases are TGTGCCAGCCGGAGCGGGGGGCTATATTTCAGTTATAGCAATCAGCCCCAGCATTTT.

The V and J genes are TRBV5-1 and TRBJ1-1, with TRBD1 matching over 7 bases. The CDR3 extends over 12 amino acids. V shed 4 bases, J shed 10 bases, and the junction held 7 bases outside the gene matches. Germline assignment: CDR1 SGHRS and CDR2 YFSETQ. The CDR3 DNA follows: TGCGCCAGCAGCCTACAGGGGAACCTAGCTTTCTTT. This sequence encodes CASSLQGNLAFF.

The gene calls are TRBV4-2 and TRBJ2-1, with a tentative D call TRBD2 (6 bases). V gave up 1 base and J gave up 7 bases, with 20 bases separating them. Germline V gene sequence: CDR1 LGHNA, CDR2 YNFKEQ. CDR3 length: 17 residues. The CDR3: CASSQASLGDFLNEQFF. The CDR3 DNA reads TGTGCCAGCAGCCAAGCGTCTCTAGGGGACTTTTTAAATGAGCAGTTCTTC.

The chain is built from TRBV28 and TRBJ1-5; D unclear. Trimming pared 5 bases from V and 9 bases from J, leaving 17 bases between. This CDR3 is built from 14 residues. Germline V gives CDR1 MDHEN, CDR2 SYDVKM. CDR3 sequence: CASSDSNPGWPQHF. The CDR3 region has the DNA TGTGCCAGCAGTGACTCGAACCCGGGGTGGCCCCAGCATTTT. The variable domain in full, completed from reference TRBV28 and TRBJ1-5, reads DVKVTQSSRYLVKRTGEKVFLECVQDMDHENMFWYRQDPGLGLRLIYFSYDVKMKEKGDIPEGYSVSREKKERFSLILESASTNQTSMYLCASSDSNPGWPQHFGDGTRLSIL.

The chain links TRBV5-1 to TRBJ1-2; a weak D match, TRBD1 (6 bases). Germline values: CDR1 SGHRS, CDR2 YFSETQ. This CDR3 has 16 amino acids. V was trimmed by 4 bases and J by 0 bases, leaving 16 bases between them. The CDR3 coding sequence is TGCGCCAGCAGCCGGTCGATGGGGACACCTAACTATGGCTACACCTTC. Amino acid sequence: CASSRSMGTPNYGYTF.

The chain has TRBV7-9 and TRBJ2-4; tentative D call: TRBD1 (5 bases). Germline V gene data show CDR1 as SEHNR and CDR2 as FQNEAQ (reference sequence). The CDR3 sequence is 13 residues long. With 7 bases removed from V and 4 bases from J, the gap between germline ends came to 11 bases. CDR3 region: CASKGQGKNIQYF. The CDR3 nucleotides read TGTGCCAGCAAAGGGCAGGGTAAAAACATTCAGTACTTC.

V usage is TRBV5-1 and J usage is TRBJ2-7, with 10 bases matching TRBD1. Germline V gives CDR1 SGHRS, CDR2 YFSETQ. There are 13 residues in the CDR3. The ends lost 4 bases at V and 7 bases at J; junction bases unmatched: 5. The CDR3: CASSTTGGGEQYF. CDR3 DNA sequence: TGCGCCAGCAGCACGACAGGGGGCGGGGAGCAGTACTTC.

V is TRBV6-1 and J is TRBJ2-3; D remains ambiguous. Trimming stripped 4 bases from V and 0 bases from J, with 11 bases between. The germline V gene encodes CDR1 MNHNS and CDR2 SASEGT. This CDR3 contains 15 residues. DNA for the CDR3: TGTGCCAGCAGTGTCGGAGTGGCTAGCACAGATACGCAGTATTTT. This translates into CASSVGVASTDTQYF.

The chain couples TRBV5-1 to TRBJ2-1; 13 nucleotides agree with TRBD2. Germline CDR1 is SGHRS and CDR2 is YFSETQ. This CDR3 spans 18 amino acids. The junction had 3 bases not matched to a gene; V was cut back by 0 bases and J by 0 bases. The CDR3: CASSLEGLAGSSYNEQFF. Written as DNA, the CDR3 is TGCGCCAGCAGCTTGGAGGGACTAGCGGGAAGCTCCTACAATGAGCAGTTCTTC.

V is TRBV6-5 and J is TRBJ1-5, with 7 bases identical to TRBD1. Germline V gene lookup returns CDR1 MNHEY and CDR2 SVGAGI. CDR3 size: 15 residues. Unmatched junction bases numbered 5, after V lost 0 bases and J lost 6 bases. CDR3 protein: CASSYSSGGGQPQHF. The CDR3 DNA sequence: TGTGCCAGCAGTTACTCTTCAGGGGGAGGTCAGCCCCAGCATTTT.

This clone showed up just a few times. The chain carries TRBV18 and TRBJ1-1, with unresolved D. Looked up from germline, CDR1 is KGHSH and CDR2 is LQKENI. The CDR3 is made up of 11 amino acids. V was shortened by 2 bases and J by 11 bases, with 9 bases between the two germline ends. CDR3 sequence (DNA): TGTGCCAGCTCACCAGATAGTTCGGCTTTCTTT. This codes for CASSPDSSAFF.

V and J are TRBV6-7 and TRBJ1-2; D perhaps matches TRBD1 (5 bases). TRBV6-7 counts as an open reading frame of uncertain function. The CDR3 loop spans 17 amino acids. V was clipped by 2 bases and J by 1 base, with 17 bases between them. This CDR3 is CASSYNKARGNNYGYTF. CDR3 nucleotide sequence: TGTGCCAGCAGTTACAATAAGGCAAGGGGCAATAACTATGGCTACACCTTC.